This is a list of T cell receptor beta chains from one sample in a study of blood T cells in healthy people across ages. TCRdb called the 5' RACE reads again in MiXCR, with one record for every CDR3 protein. The repertoire has about 500,000 distinct CDR3 sequences, nearly 25% of them found once; the top ten carry 8.7%. The sample also formed part of further work on T cells of mothers and their children.

Material: blood. These receptors originate from a boy younger than 18 in good health. Each CDR3 is given with its conserved first and last residue. D genes are given only for firm matches. Expanded clones are given a class, and other clones once, few, many or no size at all.

J gene,D gene,clone size,V gene,CDR3 protein,CDR3 DNA
TRBJ2-7,TRBD2,NA,TRBV28,CASTREGLAGRSYEQYF,TGTGCCAGCACCCGGGAGGGACTAGCGGGACGCTCCTACGAGCAGTACTTC
TRBJ2-4,NA,NA,TRBV4-3,CASSQGILRTLAKNIQYF,TGCGCCAGCAGCCAGGGAATCCTCAGAACTTTAGCCAAAAACATTCAGTACTTC
TRBJ2-5,TRBD1,few,TRBV7-9,CASSPQGWETQYF,TGTGCCAGCAGCCCACAGGGGTGGGAGACCCAGTACTTC
TRBJ2-7,NA,few,TRBV4-1,CASSPYGRSNEQYF,TGCGCCAGCTCCCCCTATGGTCGAAGCAACGAGCAGTACTTC
TRBJ2-4,TRBD2,NA,TRBV4-2,CASSQRGGPGKNIQYF,TGTGCCAGCAGCCAACGCGGGGGGCCAGGCAAAAACATTCAGTACTTC
TRBJ2-1,TRBD2,NA,TRBV5-1,CASSPRSGRGDNEQFF,TGCGCCAGCAGCCCCCGGAGCGGGAGGGGTGACAATGAGCAGTTCTTC
TRBJ1-3,NA,NA,TRBV12-3/TRBV12-4,CASSLAGIRSGNTIYF,TGTGCCAGCAGTTTAGCTGGGATCCGCTCTGGAAACACCATATATTTT
TRBJ1-1,NA,many,TRBV7-7,CASSQGTNTEAFF,TGTGCTAGCAGCCAAGGTACGAACACTGAAGCTTTCTTT
TRBJ1-1,NA,NA,TRBV5-1,CASKRQETAEAFF,TGCGCCAGCAAGAGACAAGAGACCGCTGAAGCTTTCTTT
TRBJ2-5,NA,few,TRBV7-6,CASSLGVRIEETRYF,TGTGCCAGCAGCTTAGGGGTCCGGATCGAAGAGACCCGGTACTTC
TRBJ2-7,NA,NA,TRBV24-1,CATSDPGRPYDEQYF,TGTGCCACCAGTGACCCGGGGCGGCCCTACGACGAGCAGTACTTC
TRBJ1-5,TRBD1,few,TRBV29-1,CSVGQGAQPQHF,TGCAGCGTGGGACAGGGGGCACAGCCCCAGCATTTT
TRBJ2-3,NA,few,TRBV7-9,CASSPDGRSVTDTQYF,TGTGCCAGCAGCCCAGACGGGCGCTCAGTCACAGATACGCAGTATTTT
TRBJ1-2,NA,NA,TRBV6-6,CASSPGTYYGYTF,TGTGCCAGCAGTCCGGGGACATACTATGGCTACACCTTC
TRBJ1-5,NA,few,TRBV19,CASRSGTQPQHF,TGTGCCAGTAGGTCAGGGACTCAGCCCCAGCATTTT
TRBJ2-7,NA,few,TRBV7-9,CASSLALARGDYEQYF,TGTGCCAGCAGCTTAGCGCTGGCGAGGGGGGATTACGAGCAGTACTTC
TRBJ2-5,NA,many,TRBV29-1,CSVEGGILIGETQYF,TGCAGCGTTGAAGGAGGAATCCTCATTGGGGAGACCCAGTACTTC
TRBJ1-5,TRBD1,NA,TRBV19,CASSSRDSPNQPQHF,TGTGCCAGTAGTAGCCGGGACAGTCCCAATCAGCCCCAGCATTTT
TRBJ2-4,NA,many,TRBV29-1,CSVHGIKNIQYF,TGCAGCGTTCACGGAATCAAAAACATTCAGTACTTC
TRBJ2-1,NA,NA,TRBV19,CASTHGGSYNEQFF,TGTGCCAGTACTCATGGGGGCTCGTACAATGAGCAGTTCTTC
TRBJ2-1,NA,few,TRBV6-2/TRBV6-3,CASRVYNEQFF,TGTGCCAGCAGGGTCTACAATGAGCAGTTCTTC
TRBJ2-7,NA,NA,TRBV20-1,CSARDLARGEQYF,TGCAGTGCTAGAGATCTAGCCCGAGGCGAGCAGTACTTC
TRBJ2-1,NA,NA,TRBV7-9,CASSFPRAYNEQFF,TGTGCCAGCAGCTTCCCCCGGGCCTACAATGAGCAGTTCTTC
TRBJ1-2,TRBD1,few,TRBV4-3,CASSRGTGDGYTF,TGCGCCAGCAGCCGCGGGACAGGGGATGGCTACACCTTC
TRBJ2-5,NA,NA,TRBV6-2/TRBV6-3,CASREAGQETQYF,TGTGCCAGCAGAGAAGCGGGTCAAGAGACCCAGTACTTC
TRBJ1-1,NA,NA,TRBV6-6,CASSYLQEYTEAFF,TGCGCCAGCAGTTACTTACAGGAGTACACTGAAGCTTTCTTT
TRBJ1-5,NA,many,TRBV12-3/TRBV12-4,CASSPGAGDQPQHF,TGTGCCAGCAGCCCCGGGGCTGGGGATCAGCCCCAGCATTTT
TRBJ2-1,NA,NA,TRBV4-1,CASASGGGGRPGYNEQFF,TGCGCCAGCGCCTCAGGGGGTGGCGGGAGGCCGGGGTACAATGAGCAGTTCTTC
TRBJ2-1,TRBD2,few,TRBV12-5,CASGLAGTSGRVRQFF,TGTGCTAGTGGTTTGGCCGGGACTAGCGGGAGGGTAAGGCAGTTCTTC
TRBJ2-5,TRBD1,NA,TRBV28,CASSPISRDRGQETQYF,TGTGCCAGCAGTCCGATCTCCCGGGACAGGGGCCAAGAGACCCAGTACTTC
TRBJ2-7,TRBD2,few,TRBV5-1,CASSHGLGGYEQYF,TGCGCCAGCAGCCATGGACTAGGAGGCTACGAGCAGTACTTC
TRBJ2-1,NA,NA,TRBV6-2/TRBV6-3,CASSPSRYNEQFF,TGTGCCAGCAGTCCCTCCCGATACAATGAGCAGTTCTTC
TRBJ2-7,TRBD2,NA,TRBV7-2,CGSTFGGGYEQYF,TGTGGCAGCACCTTTGGGGGGGGCTACGAGCAGTACTTC
TRBJ2-5,TRBD1,many,TRBV7-9,CASSPGTVQETQYF,TGTGCCAGCTCACCGGGGACAGTCCAAGAGACCCAGTACTTC
TRBJ2-5,NA,few,TRBV7-9,CASSGKQGFPPETQYF,TGTGCCAGCAGCGGCAAGCAGGGATTCCCCCCAGAGACCCAGTACTTC
TRBJ2-1,TRBD2,once,TRBV6-5,CASSYSNPPSGSPYNEQFF,TGTGCCAGCAGTTACTCGAATCCGCCTAGCGGGAGCCCCTACAATGAGCAGTTCTTC
TRBJ1-2,TRBD1,NA,TRBV13,CASSLGSGGYGYTF,TGTGCCAGCAGCTTAGGGTCAGGGGGCTATGGCTACACCTTC
TRBJ2-1,NA,NA,TRBV7-8,CASSLVGNPYNEQFF,TGTGCCAGCAGCTTAGTTGGGAACCCCTACAATGAGCAGTTCTTC
TRBJ2-3,NA,NA,TRBV4-1,CASRGWGTDTQYF,TGCGCCAGCAGGGGTTGGGGTACAGATACGCAGTATTTT
TRBJ2-1,TRBD2,few,TRBV7-3,CASSFIAGGRNEQFF,TGTGCCAGCAGCTTTATAGCGGGAGGAAGGAATGAGCAGTTCTTC
TRBJ1-2,TRBD1,NA,TRBV20-1,CSARDPTGTGAYGYTF,TGCAGTGCTAGAGATCCAACCGGGACAGGGGCGTATGGCTACACCTTC
TRBJ1-6,NA,NA,TRBV6-1,CASSEAYGTNSPLHF,TGTGCCAGCAGTGAAGCTTATGGGACGAATTCACCCCTCCACTTT
TRBJ2-2,NA,NA,TRBV12-3/TRBV12-4,CASTALTVGTGELFF,TGTGCCAGCACCGCGCTCACCGTCGGCACCGGGGAGCTGTTTTTT
TRBJ2-5,TRBD1,many,TRBV3-1,CASSLGTGNGETQYF,TGTGCCAGCAGCCTAGGGACAGGGAATGGAGAGACCCAGTACTTC
TRBJ2-7,NA,NA,TRBV6-2/TRBV6-3,CASSYTGLREQYF,TGTGCCAGCAGTTACACAGGGTTACGGGAGCAGTACTTC
TRBJ2-3,NA,NA,TRBV7-2,CASRGVADTQYF,TGTGCCAGCAGAGGTGTGGCAGATACGCAGTATTTT
TRBJ2-7,NA,NA,TRBV7-9,CASRGMGEQYF,TGTGCCAGTAGGGGAATGGGCGAGCAGTACTTC
TRBJ2-7,NA,NA,TRBV2,CASIAGNSYEQYF,TGTGCCAGCATCGCCGGGAACTCCTACGAGCAGTACTTC
TRBJ1-2,NA,NA,TRBV10-3,CATGAGAEDGYTF,TGTGCCACGGGGGCAGGGGCGGAGGATGGCTACACCTTC
TRBJ2-6,TRBD2,NA,TRBV28,CASSLSGGPGANVLTF,TGTGCCAGCAGTTTATCGGGGGGGCCTGGGGCCAACGTCCTGACTTTC
TRBJ2-5,TRBD2,NA,TRBV20-1,CSAAKTGLAFSTVTQYF,TGCAGTGCCGCGAAGACGGGACTAGCTTTTTCGACAGTGACCCAGTACTTC
TRBJ2-3,NA,few,TRBV28,CASRSGGPDTQYF,TGTGCCAGCAGGTCCGGTGGCCCAGATACGCAGTATTTT
TRBJ2-5,TRBD1,few,TRBV4-3,CASSQETGGRRETQYF,TGCGCCAGCAGCCAAGAGACAGGGGGAAGGCGAGAGACCCAGTACTTC
TRBJ2-7,NA,NA,TRBV28,CASSLSQQGTYEQYF,TGTGCCAGCAGTTTATCCCAGCAGGGTACCTACGAGCAGTACTTC
TRBJ2-3,TRBD2,NA,TRBV20-1,CRWGGGGHTDTQYF,TGCAGGTGGGGCGGGGGTGGGCACACAGATACGCAGTATTTT
TRBJ1-4,TRBD1,NA,TRBV7-4,CASSGDRDNEKLFF,TGTGCCAGCAGCGGGGACAGGGATAATGAAAAACTGTTTTTT
TRBJ2-5,NA,many,TRBV6-1,CASSVQRIETQYF,TGTGCCAGCAGTGTCCAGCGAATAGAGACCCAGTACTTC
TRBJ2-4,TRBD1,NA,TRBV6-2/TRBV6-3,CASRRPGTENIQYF,TGTGCCAGCAGAAGACCCGGGACAGAAAACATTCAGTACTTC
TRBJ2-5,NA,many,TRBV20-1,CSAWTAQETQYF,TGCAGTGCGTGGACAGCTCAAGAGACCCAGTACTTC
TRBJ2-4,TRBD2,few,TRBV20-1,CSARPGLAGDLVGKNIQYF,TGCAGTGCTAGGCCCGGACTAGCGGGTGACTTGGTCGGCAAAAACATTCAGTACTTC